Listed below are T cell receptor beta chains from one sample, sequenced in a study of TIL therapy for anti-PD-1-resistant metastatic lung cancer. Clones were read by immunoSEQ multiplex PCR, and TCRdb kept only the in-frame ones, dropping some. There are about 100,000 clones in the sample; about three fifths occur only once, and about a tenth lies in the top ten. Material: tumor tissue, obtained at baseline. The receptors stem from a person aged 25 to 80 with non-small cell lung cancer. Both conserved end residues are part of each CDR3. A D gene is named only where the DNA matches it firmly. A clone size is listed for some rows: how often the clone was seen (once, few, many), or a class if it is expanded.

V	D	size	J	CDR3	DNA
TRBV20-1	NA	NA	TRBJ2-7	CSAKRNYEQYF	TGCAGTGCTAAGAGAAACTACGAGCAGTACTTC
TRBV2	NA	NA	TRBJ2-5	CASGLNRGETQYF	TGTGCCAGCGGGCTTAATCGGGGTGAGACCCAGTACTTC
TRBV11-2	TRBD1	NA	TRBJ2-6	CASSSRQGPTGANVLTF	TGTGCCAGCAGCTCCAGACAGGGGCCTACAGGGGCCAACGTCCTGACTTTC
TRBV10-3	NA	NA	TRBJ2-1	CAISVISDNEQFF	TGTGCCATCAGTGTTATTTCGGACAATGAGCAGTTCTTC
TRBV5-1	TRBD1	NA	TRBJ1-5	CASSPGQSSNQPQHF	TGCGCCAGCAGCCCGGGACAGTCTAGCAATCAGCCCCAGCATTTT
TRBV7-2	TRBD1	few	TRBJ2-7	CASREGTGSSYEQYF	TGTGCCAGCAGGGAGGGGACAGGGAGCTCCTACGAGCAGTACTTC
TRBV19	TRBD1	NA	TRBJ1-1	CASSKWGDRGNTEAFF	TGTGCCAGTAGTAAGTGGGGAGACAGGGGAAACACTGAAGCTTTCTTT
TRBV19	TRBD2	NA	TRBJ2-1	CASSPRSGRGNEQFF	TGTGCCAGTAGTCCGCGCAGCGGGAGGGGAAATGAGCAGTTCTTC
TRBV28	NA	once	TRBJ2-2	CASSLFMGSGANTGELFF	TGTGCCAGCAGTTTATTTATGGGTAGCGGTGCGAACACCGGGGAGCTGTTTTTT
TRBV7-9	NA	few	TRBJ1-2	CASSQGRGASYTF	TGTGCCAGCAGCCAAGGTCGTGGCGCAAGCTACACCTTC
TRBV7-3	TRBD1	NA	TRBJ2-2	CASRPGTGDYTGELFF	TGTGCCAGCAGACCCGGGACAGGGGACTACACCGGGGAGCTGTTTTTT
TRBV18	NA	NA	TRBJ2-2	CASSPRGLPRTGELFF	TGTGCCAGCTCACCACGGGGCCTCCCGCGCACCGGGGAGCTGTTTTTT
TRBV4-2	NA	few	TRBJ1-6	CASSQDSGTKVSPLHF	TGTGCCAGCAGCCAAGACTCCGGGACAAAAGTTTCACCCCTCCACTTT
TRBV2	NA	NA	TRBJ1-2	CASNPGTRQGGYTF	TGTGCCAGCAATCCCGGGACCAGGCAAGGTGGCTACACCTTC
TRBV11-2	NA	NA	TRBJ1-4	CASSWGATNEKLFF	TGTGCCAGCAGCTGGGGAGCAACTAATGAAAAACTGTTTTTT
TRBV2	NA	NA	TRBJ2-1	CASSTPMNEQFF	TGTGCCAGCAGTACACCAATGAATGAGCAGTTCTTC
TRBV19	NA	many	TRBJ2-7	CASSISEGYEQYF	TGTGCCAGTAGTATAAGCGAGGGATACGAGCAGTACTTC
TRBV9	NA	NA	TRBJ1-4	CASSVLQGGGEKLFF	TGTGCCAGCAGCGTACTACAGGGAGGCGGTGAAAAACTGTTTTTT
TRBV9	NA	NA	TRBJ1-4	CASSVAGVGEKLFF	TGTGCCAGCAGCGTAGCTGGGGTCGGCGAAAAACTGTTTTTT
TRBV30	NA	NA	TRBJ1-2	CASRTASANYGYTF	TGTGCCTCAAGGACAGCTTCTGCTAACTATGGCTACACCTTC
TRBV5-6	NA	once	TRBJ2-7	CASSYANVRVIYEQYF	TGTGCCAGCAGCTACGCTAATGTCAGGGTCATCTACGAGCAGTACTTC
TRBV19	TRBD2	few	TRBJ2-3	CASSAMGLAGEWSTDTQYF	TGTGCCAGTAGTGCTATGGGGCTAGCGGGGGAGTGGTCCACAGATACGCAGTATTTT
TRBV7-8	TRBD1	NA	TRBJ2-1	CASSFRGRLVDNEQFF	TGTGCCAGCAGCTTCAGGGGGCGGCTCGTTGACAATGAGCAGTTCTTC
TRBV5-8	TRBD1	NA	TRBJ2-1	CASRQASGTGSQEQFF	TGTGCCAGCAGACAAGCCTCCGGGACAGGGAGTCAGGAGCAGTTCTTC
TRBV5-6	NA	NA	TRBJ1-1	CASTLARGWTEAFF	TGTGCCAGCACCCTCGCCAGGGGATGGACTGAAGCTTTCTTT
TRBV28	TRBD2	NA	TRBJ2-5	CASSDQIAGGETQYF	TGTGCCAGCAGTGACCAGATAGCGGGGGGAGAGACCCAGTACTTC
TRBV5-3	TRBD2	NA	TRBJ2-2	CARSLGLAGINTGELFF	TGTGCCAGAAGCCTGGGACTAGCGGGAATTAACACCGGGGAGCTGTTTTTT